The 19 T cell receptor beta chains given below trace back to one sample, sequenced in a study of shared clonotypes between healthy human individuals. Profiled with immunoSEQ multiplex PCR; TCRdb holds only in-frame clones, not every one. The sample holds around 700,000 clones, approximately 90% seen once. Naive CD8 cells were CD45RO-negative, positively selected for CCR7, excluding terminally differentiated effector memory CD45RA+ cells. Sequenced sample: naive CD8+ T cells sorted from blood. These receptors were collected from a man under 40 in good health.

This chain connects TRBV29-1 to TRBJ2-7, with D unclear. Germline CDR1 reads SQVTM; CDR2 reads ANQGSEA. With 6 bases removed from V and 2 bases from J, the gap between germline ends came to 14 bases. This CDR3 region has 13 residues. This CDR3 reads CSVGGSRAYEQYF. The DNA of the CDR3 is TGCAGCGTCGGCGGATCCCGAGCCTACGAGCAGTACTTC.

The J gene is TRBJ2-7, the V gene TRBV5-5; no firm D call. CDR1 and CDR2 (germline): SGHKS, YYEKEE (reference sequence). Trimming took off 0 bases at V and 2 bases at J, with 18 bases between the two ends. CDR3 length: 17 residues. The CDR3 nucleotides are TGTGCCAGCAGCTTGGCGCCGGAACAAGGCTCCCCCTACGAGCAGTACTTC. The encoded protein is CASSLAPEQGSPYEQYF.

The chain employs TRBV7-8 and TRBJ2-5; no firm D call. Matching the DNA end better, TRBJ2-7 makes the J call doubtful. The CDR3 totals 14 residues. Germline V gene data show CDR1 as SGHVS and CDR2 as FQNEAQ. For the CDR3, the DNA is TGTGCCAGCAGCTTAACCTGGGGAACGGGCGAGCAGTACTTC. It translates to CASSLTWGTGEQYF.

The chain links TRBV14 to TRBJ2-7; D not resolved. The V gene lost 5 bases and the J gene lost 5 bases, with 10 bases spanning the gap. This CDR3 comprises 12 residues. The V gene's germline CDR1 is SGHDN and CDR2 FVKESK. As DNA, the CDR3 is TGTGCCAGCAGCGACCCAACAGACGAGCAGTACTTC. Translated, it gives CASSDPTDEQYF.

The genes are TRBV7-9 and TRBJ2-1, with 7 nucleotides matching TRBD2. The CDR3 contains 15 residues. Germline CDR1 reads SEHNR; CDR2 reads FQNEAQ (reference sequence). The J segment lost 9 bases and the V segment lost 5 bases, leaving 13 bases of the junction unmatched. The CDR3 loop reads CASSPHVGGSGEQFF. The CDR3 region has the DNA TGTGCCAGCAGCCCCCACGTGGGAGGGTCGGGTGAGCAGTTCTTC.

Concerning this clone itself: Other DNA sequences in this specimen translate into the identical CDR3. This rearrangement joins TRBV6-5 to TRBJ2-2; no clear D gene. CDR3 length equals 12 residues. Germline V lookup: CDR1 MNHEY, CDR2 SVGAGI. V lost 6 bases and J lost 5, with 7 bases in between. CDR3 coding DNA: TGTGCCAGCAGCCGCCAAACCGGGGAGCTGTTTTTT. This gives the protein CASSRQTGELFF.

Only one count was recorded for this clone. The rearrangement links TRBV27 to TRBJ1-6; 8 bases map to TRBD1. CDR1 is MNHEY, CDR2 SMNVEV, per germline (reference sequence). This CDR3 has 17 residues. Trimming took 5 bases from V and 0 from J; bases not matched to a gene: 6. The CDR3 DNA sequence: TGTGCCAGCAGTCCCCAGGGGGCGAGCTCCTATAATTCACCCCTCCACTTT. Its protein is CASSPQGASSYNSPLHF.

This chain connects TRBV27 to TRBJ2-2; D gene ambiguous. The CDR3 has 17 residues. Germline values: CDR1 MNHEY, CDR2 SMNVEV (reference sequence). Trimming removed 8 bases from V and 5 bases from J, with 24 bases in between. As DNA, the CDR3 is TGTGCCAGCCGCCTAATCTCCAGGCTCGGTTGGACCGGGGAGCTGTTTTTT. Its translation: CASRLISRLGWTGELFF.

This rearrangement joins TRBV4-1 to TRBJ1-5; no clear D. Germline V lookup: CDR1 MGHRA, CDR2 YSYEKL. The CDR3 totals 15 residues. V shed 1 base and J shed 4 bases, with 11 bases lying between them. CDR3 DNA: TGCGCCAGCAGCCAAGTCCTTTCGAGTAATCAGCCCCAGCATTTT. Amino acids: CASSQVLSSNQPQHF.

The V call is TRBV9, the J call TRBJ1-3; D gene uncertain. V was trimmed by 1 base and J by 3 bases, leaving 14 bases between them. Germline values: CDR1 SGDLS, CDR2 YYNGEE. The CDR3 has 16 amino acids. The CDR3 bases are TGTGCCAGCAGCGTAAGACCCGCGGACGTTGGAAACACCATATATTTT. Translated: CASSVRPADVGNTIYF.

The chain recombines TRBV7-5 with TRBJ2-2. TRBV7-5 is designated a pseudogene. The CDR3 covers 15 residues. The chain's CDR3 is CVRTLLGQYTGELFF. CDR3 in DNA: TGTGTCAGAACCTTATTAGGGCAGTACACCGGGGAGCTGTTTTTT.

The genes are TRBV11-2 and TRBJ2-1, with D possibly being TRBD2 (6 bases). V was clipped by 5 bases and J by 3 bases, with 17 bases between them. The germline V gene encodes CDR1 SGHAT and CDR2 FQNNGV. The CDR3 spans 16 residues. The CDR3 protein is CASSHRDSSYYNEQFF. In DNA, the CDR3 is TGTGCCAGCAGCCATCGGGACTCTTCGTACTACAATGAGCAGTTCTTC.

The gene calls are TRBV11-3 and TRBJ2-2, with D unresolved. CDR3 length: 14 amino acids. Germline V gene sequence: CDR1 SGHNT, CDR2 YENEEA. With 3 bases removed from V and 6 bases from J, the gap between germline ends came to 11 bases. The CDR3 nucleotides read TGTGCCAGCAGCTTCTCCCCAAAACCCGGGGAGCTGTTTTTT. This sequence encodes CASSFSPKPGELFF.

DNA for the CDR3: TGCGCCAGCAGCTCGACTTACCGGGACAGGTTCATGAACACTGAAGCTTTCTTT. Translating gives CASSSTYRDRFMNTEAFF. The V and J genes are TRBV5-1 and TRBJ1-1; 8 bases agree with TRBD1. The CDR3 loop spans 18 amino acids. J was trimmed by 0 bases and V by 3 bases; bases with no gene match: 13. Germline V gene data show CDR1 as SGHRS and CDR2 as YFSETQ.

V usage is TRBV4-3 and J usage is TRBJ2-3, with a tentative D call TRBD2 (6 bases). The ends were cut back, 8 bases at V and 2 bases at J, with 14 bases in the middle. The CDR3 has 14 amino acids. Per the germline V gene, CDR1 is LGHNA and CDR2 is YSLEER. CDR3 amino acids: CASASLATTDTQYF. The CDR3 nucleotides are TGCGCCAGCGCATCGCTAGCGACCACAGATACGCAGTATTTT.

The chain combines TRBV6-4 with TRBJ2-1; TRBD2 aligns across 9 bases. This CDR3 is built from 16 residues. Germline V gives CDR1 MRHNA, CDR2 SNTAGT. J lost 0 bases, V lost 4 bases, and 4 bases had no gene match. The CDR3 nucleotides read TGTGCCAGCAGTGGCAATAGCGGGAGCTCCTACAATGAGCAGTTCTTC. Translating gives CASSGNSGSSYNEQFF.

This chain uses TRBV6-1 with TRBJ2-2; TRBD1 might be the D (5 bases). This CDR3 spans 17 amino acids. Looked up from germline, CDR1 is MNHNS and CDR2 is SASEGT. The V and J ends lost 1 base and 0 bases respectively, with 12 bases between them. CDR3 coding DNA: TGTGCCAGCAGTGAAGTAATAGACAGCCCGAACACCGGGGAGCTGTTTTTT. The encoded protein is CASSEVIDSPNTGELFF.

The rearrangement uses TRBV28 and TRBJ2-7; TRBD1 aligns across 11 bases. The CDR3 length is 14 residues. The J segment lost 2 bases and the V segment lost 5 bases, leaving 2 bases of the junction unmatched. In germline, CDR1 is MDHEN, CDR2 SYDVKM. DNA of the CDR3: TGTGCCAGCAGTGGGGGACAGGGGGCCTACGAGCAGTACTTC. Translating it yields CASSGGQGAYEQYF.

The CDR3 sequence: CASSLDLASSYEQYF. The DNA of the CDR3 is TGTGCCAGCAGCTTAGACCTAGCGTCCTCCTACGAGCAGTACTTC. The chain carries TRBV11-2 and TRBJ2-7, with D possibly matching TRBD2 (6 bases). With 0 bases removed from V and 0 bases from J, the gap between germline ends came to 9 bases. The CDR3 extends over 15 amino acids. Germline values: CDR1 SGHAT, CDR2 FQNNGV.